These T cell receptor beta chains were read from a single sample in a study of blood T cells in healthy people across ages. TCRdb re-analysed the 5' RACE reads in MiXCR, keeping a single row per CDR3 protein. The data contain about 1.8 million distinct CDR3 sequences, 40% to 55% of them singletons. Sequenced sample: blood. The receptors here all came from a woman between 40 and 55 years old in good health. Both conserved end residues are part of each CDR3. The order of the fields is D gene, V gene, clone size, J gene, CDR3 DNA, CDR3 protein. The D gene is left open where the match is weak. Size is stated for part of the rows, as once, few or many counts, or as a class when the clone is expanded.

TRBD1	TRBV11-2	few	TRBJ2-1	TGTGCCAGCACCCGACAGGGCGAGCAGTTCTTC	CASTRQGEQFF
-	TRBV6-5	few	TRBJ2-6	TGTGCCAGCAGAAACACAGGGACTGGGGCCAACGTCCTGACTTTC	CASRNTGTGANVLTF
-	TRBV7-9	few	TRBJ2-7	TGTGCCAGCAGCTTTGGACAAAAGGATCAGTACTTC	CASSFGQKDQYF
-	TRBV9	once	TRBJ2-3	TGTGCCAGCAGCGTAGATCCAGATTGGGGAACAGATATGCAGTATTTT	CASSVDPDWGTDMQYF
TRBD1	TRBV27	-	TRBJ2-2	TGTGCCAGCAGCACAGGGGAGAACGGGGAGCTGTTTTTT	CASSTGENGELFF
-	TRBV20-1	-	TRBJ2-1	TGCAGTGCTAGAACGGGGGTTGTAGATGAGCAGTTCTTC	CSARTGVVDEQFF
-	TRBV20-1	-	TRBJ2-1	TGCAGTCCAACCGGGGGAGCGCTCGCAGAGCAGTTCTTC	CSPTGGALAEQFF
-	TRBV6-6	few	TRBJ2-6	TGTGCCACGACTTCGAGAGCTCTCGCCACTGGGGCCAACGTCCTGACTTTC	CATTSRALATGANVLTF
-	TRBV10-3	-	TRBJ2-5	TGTGCCATCAGTGAGTGGGGAATAGCACAAGAGACCCAGTACTTC	CAISEWGIAQETQYF
TRBD2	TRBV9	-	TRBJ2-1	TGTGCCAGCAGCGTCTCGGGAGCGGGGGGAGGTTACAATGAGCAGTTCTTC	CASSVSGAGGGYNEQFF
-	TRBV11-3	-	TRBJ2-7	TGTGCCAGCAGCAACGTTTATGGGAGCGAGCAGTACTTC	CASSNVYGSEQYF
-	TRBV5-1	-	TRBJ2-4	TGCGCCAGCAGCTTGGAAACTAGGCAAGACATTCAGTACTTC	CASSLETRQDIQYF
TRBD2	TRBV28	-	TRBJ2-5	TGTGCCACCCTGATAGCGGGGGGGAAAGAGACCCAGTACTTC	CATLIAGGKETQYF
-	TRBV6-1	-	TRBJ2-7	TGTGCCAGCAGTGAGACTAGGTACGAGCAGTACTTC	CASSETRYEQYF
TRBD1	TRBV20-1	-	TRBJ1-5	TGCAGTGCTAGAGTCGCCCGGGACAGGGAAGTAAGCAATCAGCCCCAGCATTTT	CSARVARDREVSNQPQHF
-	TRBV29-1	few	TRBJ2-7	TGCAGCGCCGCTTGGCTTACCTACGAGCAGTACTTC	CSAAWLTYEQYF
-	TRBV4-3	once	TRBJ1-4	TGCGCCAGCAGCCAAGATATAGCCGGTAATGAAAAACTGTTTTTT	CASSQDIAGNEKLFF
-	TRBV11-2	few	TRBJ2-7	TGTGCCAGCAGCCCCAATCCGGCGCTAGTGGGAAGAGCCTACGAGCAGTACTTC	CASSPNPALVGRAYEQYF
-	TRBV7-9	few	TRBJ2-3	TGTGCCAGCAGCCCCCTGGCCGTTTTTCTCTACACAGATACGCAGTATTTT	CASSPLAVFLYTDTQYF
-	TRBV7-2	few	TRBJ2-3	TGTGCCAGCAGCTTATTTGCGGGGCCCGGCACAGATACGCAGTATTTT	CASSLFAGPGTDTQYF
-	TRBV11-2	-	TRBJ2-7	TGTGCCAGCAGCTTTAGTGGGGCTCTCGACGAGCAGTACTTC	CASSFSGALDEQYF
-	TRBV5-1	-	TRBJ2-5	TGCGCCAGCAGCTTGGGGATAATGGGGAATCAAGAGACCCAGTACTTC	CASSLGIMGNQETQYF
TRBD2	TRBV25-1	-	TRBJ2-5	TGTGCCAGCAGCGAAGCCTATCCGACTAGCGGGGTGTCCTACAATGAGCAGTACTTC	CASSEAYPTSGVSYNEQYF
TRBD2	TRBV29-1	-	TRBJ2-1	TGCAGCGTGGTACCCGTGGGGGGGTCCTACAATGAGCGGTTCTTC	CSVVPVGGSYNERFF
TRBD1	TRBV6-5	few	TRBJ2-7	TGTGCCAGCAGGCGGGACAGGGAATTCTTCGAGCAGTACTTC	CASRRDREFFEQYF
-	TRBV20-1	-	TRBJ2-1	TGCAGTGCCAATACGGGACACCCTAACAATGAGCAGTTCTTC	CSANTGHPNNEQFF
TRBD1	TRBV6-5	-	TRBJ2-5	TGTGCCAGCAGTTACCAGGGACAGGGAGAAAGGGGGACCCAGTACTTC	CASSYQGQGERGTQYF
TRBD1	TRBV5-1	-	TRBJ2-2	TGCGCCAGCAGCTCTACAGGGGGCGTTTCAACCGGGGAGCTGTTTTTT	CASSSTGGVSTGELFF
-	TRBV9	few	TRBJ2-7	TGTGCCAGCAGCGTAGGAGCCGGACCCCCGGGGCACGAGCAGTACTTC	CASSVGAGPPGHEQYF